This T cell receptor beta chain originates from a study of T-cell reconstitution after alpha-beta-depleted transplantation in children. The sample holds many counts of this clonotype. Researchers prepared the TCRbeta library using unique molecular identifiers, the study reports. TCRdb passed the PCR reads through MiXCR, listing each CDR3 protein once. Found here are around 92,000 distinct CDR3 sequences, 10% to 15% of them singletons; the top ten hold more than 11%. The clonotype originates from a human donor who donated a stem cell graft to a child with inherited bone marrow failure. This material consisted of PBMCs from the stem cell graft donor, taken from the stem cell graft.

The DNA for the CDR3 is TGTGCCAGCAGCTTAGGGTCGGGCAGCACAGATACGCAGTATTTT. Protein sequence: CASSLGSGSTDTQYF. The J gene is TRBJ2-3, the V gene TRBV7-3; D uncertain. In germline, CDR1 is SGHTA, CDR2 FQGTGA. The V and J ends lost 2 bases and 0 bases respectively, with 9 bases between them. This CDR3 comprises 15 residues.